This is a list of T cell receptor beta chains from one sample in a study of T cells in Graves' hyperthyroidism and ophthalmopathy. TCRdb ran MiXCR on the multiplex PCR reads and lists one entry per CDR3 protein. The table shows fewer than 450,000 distinct CDR3 sequences, with more than 13% occurring only once. What was sequenced was blood. All receptors derive from a man aged 50-60 years with Graves' ophthalmopathy. The CDR3 runs from the conserved cysteine through the conserved F or W. A D gene is named only where the DNA matches it firmly. A row's size may be missing; if present it is once, few, many or a size class.

J | V | D | size | CDR3 | DNA
TRBJ2-5 | TRBV29-1 | NA | few | CSARPLGGGETQYF | TGCAGCGCCCGACCTTTGGGGGGCGGGGAGACCCAGTACTTC
TRBJ2-4 | TRBV11-2 | TRBD2 | few | CASSLAQIFSGRAQNIQYF | TGTGCCAGCAGCTTAGCTCAAATTTTTAGCGGGAGGGCACAAAACATTCAGTACTTC
TRBJ2-1 | TRBV29-1 | TRBD2 | NA | CSVEWSRQGDIAGGYNEQFF | TGCAGCGTTGAATGGTCGAGGCAGGGCGATATAGCGGGAGGGTACAATGAGCAGTTCTTC
TRBJ2-1 | TRBV20-1 | TRBD2 | few | CSAQLGGGSYNEQFF | TGCAGTGCCCAGCTGGGGGGGGGCTCCTACAATGAGCAGTTCTTC
TRBJ2-3 | TRBV19 | NA | NA | CASTHRRSTDTQYF | TGTGCCAGTACTCACAGGAGGAGCACAGATACGCAGTATTTT
TRBJ2-5 | TRBV5-1 | NA | many | CASSLGLQETQYF | TGTGCCAGCTCACTGGGGCTGCAAGAGACCCAGTACTTC
TRBJ2-7 | TRBV12-3/TRBV12-4 | NA | many | CASSTRGMVDEQYF | TGTGCCAGCAGTACCCGGGGCATGGTCGACGAGCAGTACTTC
TRBJ1-1 | TRBV5-1 | NA | many | CASSRGGGTEAFF | TGCGCCAGCAGTCGCGGGGGGGGCACTGAAGCTTTCTTT
TRBJ1-1 | TRBV20-1 | NA | many | CSARSDRPPTFF | TGCAGTGCTAGGTCGGACAGACCTCCTACTTTCTTT
TRBJ1-1 | TRBV28 | TRBD1 | many | CASSYADRGNTEAFF | TGTGCCAGCAGCTACGCAGACAGGGGGAACACTGAAGCTTTCTTT
TRBJ1-1 | TRBV7-3 | TRBD1 | many | CASSLQGAGAEAFF | TGTGCCAGCAGCCTACAGGGGGCCGGGGCTGAAGCTTTCTTT
TRBJ1-5 | TRBV11-2 | TRBD1 | NA | CASSPDRVSNQPQHF | TGTGCCAGCAGCCCAGACAGGGTTAGCAATCAGCCCCAGCATTTT
TRBJ2-1 | TRBV15 | NA | NA | CATSRDPTGNEQFF | TGTGCCACCAGCAGAGACCCAACGGGGAATGAGCAGTTCTTC
TRBJ2-1 | TRBV5-1 | TRBD2 | many | CASSTGLAAPEQFF | TGCGCCAGCAGCACGGGACTAGCGGCCCCTGAGCAGTTCTTC
TRBJ2-5 | TRBV6-1 | TRBD1 | many | CASSALTGGAVQETQYF | TGTGCCAGCAGCGCACTGACAGGGGGCGCGGTCCAAGAGACCCAGTACTTC
TRBJ1-5 | TRBV27 | TRBD1 | many | CASSRSGTGVFYSNQPQHF | TGTGCCAGCAGTAGATCCGGGACAGGGGTCTTTTATAGCAATCAGCCCCAGCATTTT
TRBJ2-3 | TRBV3-1 | TRBD2 | many | CASSTSGSGADTQYF | TGTGCCAGCAGCACTAGCGGGAGTGGCGCAGATACGCAGTATTTT
TRBJ2-1 | TRBV4-1 | NA | many | CASSQDPPGARHVEQFF | TGCGCCAGCAGCCAAGATCCCCCGGGGGCCAGGCACGTAGAGCAGTTCTTC
TRBJ2-3 | TRBV7-9 | NA | NA | CASTPHFRRQGPTDTQYF | TGTGCCAGCACCCCACATTTCCGACGGCAGGGTCCCACAGATACGCAGTATTTT
TRBJ2-1 | TRBV5-1 | TRBD2 | NA | CASSQREGLDGQFF | TGCGCCAGCAGCCAGCGGGAGGGTCTGGATGGGCAGTTCTTC
TRBJ2-3 | TRBV2 | NA | many | CASSEEARVADTQYF | TGTGCCAGCAGTGAAGAGGCTAGAGTTGCAGATACGCAGTATTTT
TRBJ1-1 | TRBV28 | NA | many | CASSLGGQNTEAFF | TGTGCCAGCAGTTTGGGGGGCCAGAACACTGAAGCTTTCTTT
TRBJ2-2 | TRBV30 | NA | many | CAWSEPWSANTGELFF | TGTGCCTGGAGCGAACCGTGGAGCGCAAACACCGGGGAGCTGTTTTTT
TRBJ2-7 | TRBV19 | NA | few | CASSQEGIEQYF | TGTGCCAGTAGTCAGGAAGGGATCGAGCAGTACTTC
TRBJ2-3 | TRBV19 | NA | few | CASSQGSDTQYF | TGTGCCAGTAGTCAGGGCTCAGATACGCAGTATTTT
TRBJ2-3 | TRBV3-1 | TRBD2 | many | CASSHTSGSWNTQYF | TGTGCCAGCAGTCACACTAGCGGGAGTTGGAATACGCAGTATTTT
TRBJ2-7 | TRBV6-1 | NA | many | CASRSSVYEQYF | TGTGCCAGCAGATCCTCGGTCTACGAGCAGTACTTC
TRBJ2-5 | TRBV11-2 | NA | many | CASSLGGRGQTQETQYF | TGTGCCAGCAGCTTAGGAGGCAGGGGCCAAACCCAAGAGACCCAGTACTTC
TRBJ2-1 | TRBV15 | NA | many | CATSRETESSYNEQFF | TGTGCCACCAGCAGAGAAACTGAAAGCTCCTACAATGAGCAGTTCTTC
TRBJ2-7 | TRBV2 | NA | many | CASRNQGGSNEQYF | TGTGCCAGCAGAAACCAGGGGGGAAGCAACGAGCAGTACTTC
TRBJ1-1 | TRBV10-3 | NA | few | CAISEPGSSAEAFF | TGTGCCATCAGTGAGCCAGGGAGTAGCGCTGAAGCTTTCTTT
TRBJ1-2 | TRBV9 | NA | few | CASSGSAYHGYTF | TGTGCCAGCAGCGGCTCCGCCTATCATGGCTACACCTTC
TRBJ1-5 | TRBV6-1 | TRBD1 | NA | CASGPKGQSNQPQHF | TGTGCCAGCGGACCGAAGGGACAGTCAAATCAGCCCCAGCATTTT
TRBJ2-1 | TRBV19 | TRBD2 | NA | CASSTQRSGSNEQFF | TGTGCCAGTAGTACCCAAAGGAGCGGGAGTAATGAGCAGTTCTTC
TRBJ2-7 | TRBV20-1 | NA | once | CSARDRVQYEQYF | TGCAGTGCTAGAGATCGAGTGCAGTACGAGCAGTACTTC
TRBJ2-7 | TRBV9 | TRBD2 | NA | CASSVGLAGEEQYF | TGTGCCAGCAGCGTAGGTCTAGCGGGAGAGGAGCAGTACTTC
TRBJ2-7 | TRBV19 | NA | many | CASSISTGYEQYF | TGTGCCAGTAGTATCTCAACCGGCTACGAGCAGTACTTC
TRBJ2-3 | TRBV7-6 | NA | NA | CASSWFESEGDTQYF | TGTGCCAGCAGCTGGTTTGAGTCTGAAGGAGATACGCAGTATTTT
TRBJ2-1 | TRBV12-3/TRBV12-4 | TRBD2 | NA | CASTGLAGDNEQFF | TGTGCCAGCACGGGACTAGCGGGGGACAATGAGCAGTTCTTC
TRBJ2-1 | TRBV4-1 | TRBD2 | NA | CASSQDYRTSGYNEQFF | TGCGCCAGCAGCCAAGATTACAGGACTAGCGGGTACAATGAGCAGTTCTTC
TRBJ1-1 | TRBV30 | NA | NA | CAWSALEGLLAEAFF | TGTGCCTGGAGTGCGCTAGAGGGGCTTCTCGCTGAAGCTTTCTTT
TRBJ1-4 | TRBV7-9 | NA | NA | CASSLREKLFF | TGTGCCAGCAGCTTACGGGAAAAACTGTTTTTT